The sequence of this TCR beta chain was determined in a study of shared clonotypes between healthy human individuals. The length of the CDR3 is 12 residues. The germline V gene encodes CDR1 SGDLS and CDR2 YYNGEE. Trimming left V 4 bases short and J 6 bases short, with 7 bases between. The sample holds one count of this clone. Clones were sequenced by immunoSEQ multiplex PCR, and TCRdb holds only the in-frame ones, with some missing. The sample has fewer than 650,000 clones, roughly four fifths seen once; the top ten hold 10% to 15%. This TCR came from a woman aged 40 to 55 in good health. Some clones in this sample may be carry-over from other donors' samples. Sequences were obtained from PBMCs. This chain links TRBV9 with TRBJ2-2; D unresolved. The CDR3 coding sequence is TGTGCCAGCAGCCTCAACTCCGGGGAGCTGTTTTTT. It specifies CASSLNSGELFF.